These T cell receptor beta chains were read from a single sample in a study of preoperative IRX-2 immunotherapy in early breast cancer. Produced via immunoSEQ multiplex PCR; TCRdb's table is partial and in-frame only. The data show approximately 1,100 clones, roughly four fifths seen once. The sample consisted of normal tissue next to the tumor, taken from a patient treated with IRX-2 immunotherapy. All receptors come from a human donor with breast cancer. CDR3s include the opening cysteine and the closing phenylalanine or tryptophan. D genes are given only for firm matches. Clone size is stated in some rows and not others, as once, few, many or a class when expanded.

d_call clone_size j_call v_call cdr3_length cdr3_aa cdr3_nt
TRBD2 few TRBJ2-1 TRBV15 19 CATSRDTPAAGRVINEQFF TGTGCCACCAGCAGAGATACCCCCGCGGCGGGGAGGGTAATCAATGAGCAGTTCTTC
NA NA TRBJ1-5 TRBV12-5 13 CASGTGNNQPQHF TGTGCCAGCGGGACGGGGAATAATCAGCCCCAGCATTTT
NA NA TRBJ2-3 TRBV6-8 14 CASGNSGATDTQYF TGTGCCAGCGGGAACTCCGGGGCCACAGATACGCAGTATTTT
TRBD2 NA TRBJ2-1 TRBV6-8 15 CASSATSGGYNEQFF TGTGCCAGCAGTGCAACTAGCGGGGGTTACAATGAGCAGTTCTTC
NA NA TRBJ1-4 TRBV15 16 CATSRDKGKGNEKLFF TGTGCCACCAGCAGAGATAAAGGGAAGGGTAATGAAAAACTGTTTTTT
NA NA TRBJ2-5 TRBV4-1 15 CASSQDHGLLETQYF TGCGCCAGCAGCCAAGATCATGGCCTCCTGGAGACCCAGTACTTC
NA NA TRBJ2-3 TRBV12-5 16 CASGTGTVGGTDTQYF TGTGCTAGTGGAACTGGGACGGTCGGGGGCACAGATACGCAGTATTTT
NA NA TRBJ1-2 TRBV6-7 15 CASSDSLSPNYGYTF TGTGCCAGCAGTGACTCACTCTCCCCTAACTATGGCTACACCTTC
TRBD2 once TRBJ2-1 TRBV19 17 CASSIRTSGGSYNEQFF TGTGCCAGTAGTATCAGGACTAGCGGGGGCTCCTACAATGAGCAGTTCTTC
NA NA TRBJ1-2 TRBV19 14 CASTDSGAGRGYTF TGTGCCAGTACCGACTCTGGGGCAGGGCGTGGCTACACCTTC
NA NA TRBJ1-5 TRBV5-1 15 CASSQNRDKNQPQHF TGCGCCAGCAGCCAAAACCGGGACAAGAATCAGCCCCAGCATTTT
TRBD2 few TRBJ2-3 TRBV5-1 17 CASSTGLGGSLGDTQYF TGCGCCAGCAGCACGGGACTAGGGGGGAGTTTGGGAGATACGCAGTATTTT
TRBD2 NA TRBJ2-7 TRBV6-7 15 CASSQGTTPSYEQYF TGTGCCAGCAGTCAAGGGACTACACCCTCCTACGAGCAGTACTTC
NA NA TRBJ1-5 TRBV19 13 CASSRQNNQPQHF TGTGCCAGTAGTCGACAGAACAATCAGCCCCAGCATTTT
NA NA TRBJ1-1 TRBV30 12 CAWRVENTEAFF TGTGCCTGGAGAGTGGAGAACACTGAAGCTTTCTTT
NA NA TRBJ1-1 TRBV7-5 17 CASSLALTTSKSTEAFF TGTGCCAGCAGCTTAGCCCTAACGACATCGAAGAGTACTGAAGCTTTCTTT
TRBD2 NA TRBJ2-1 TRBV29-1 16 CSVDGLAGGLYNEQFF TGCAGCGTTGACGGACTAGCGGGAGGGCTCTACAATGAGCAGTTCTTC
NA NA TRBJ2-3 TRBV5-1 15 CASSYSKGTADTQYF TGCGCCAGCAGCTACTCCAAGGGTACCGCAGATACGCAGTATTTT
NA NA TRBJ2-2 TRBV14 12 CASSQEFGELFF TGTGCCAGCAGCCAGGAATTCGGGGAGCTGTTTTTT
NA NA TRBJ1-1 TRBV5-1 16 CASSLGGGVMNTEAFF TGCGCCAGCAGCTTGGGGGGAGGCGTAATGAACACTGAAGCTTTCTTT
NA once TRBJ2-1 TRBV29-1 14 CSVAGGIGYNEQFF TGCAGCGTTGCCGGCGGGATTGGCTACAATGAGCAGTTCTTC
NA NA TRBJ2-3 TRBV6-8 13 CASSDSNTDTQYF TGTGCCAGCAGTGACTCGAACACAGATACGCAGTATTTT
NA NA TRBJ1-3 TRBV18 15 CASSRGPGSGNTIYF TGTGCCAGCTCCCGGGGGCCCGGCTCTGGAAACACCATATATTTT
NA NA TRBJ2-3 TRBV10-2 14 CASSGDWGPDTQYF TGCGCCAGCAGTGGGGACTGGGGGCCAGATACGCAGTATTTT
NA NA TRBJ1-1 TRBV6-8 12 CASSYLNTEAFF TGTGCCAGCAGTTACTTGAACACTGAAGCTTTCTTT
TRBD1 NA TRBJ2-7 TRBV16 14 CASSLQGEGYEQYF TGTGCCAGCAGCCTGCAGGGGGAAGGCTACGAGCAGTACTTC
NA NA TRBJ2-7 TRBV6-8 13 CASRRGSPGEQYF TGTGCCAGTCGGAGGGGATCCCCCGGCGAGCAGTACTTC
NA NA TRBJ2-2 TRBV11-3 15 CASSLTGADTGELFF TGTGCCAGCAGCTTAACGGGAGCAGACACCGGGGAGCTGTTTTTT
NA large TRBJ2-1 TRBV14 12 CASSQDRATQFF TGTGCCAGCAGCCAAGATCGGGCTACGCAGTTCTTC
TRBD1 NA TRBJ2-7 TRBV19 15 CASSIGQGWAYEQYF TGTGCCAGTAGTATCGGACAGGGATGGGCCTACGAGCAGTACTTC
NA NA TRBJ1-2 TRBV29-1 13 CSVEDPGRRGYTF TGCAGCGTTGAAGATCCCGGAAGGAGGGGCTACACCTTC
NA few TRBJ2-5 TRBV18 17 CASSPSTGGSLGETQYF TGTGCCAGCTCACCTTCCACGGGGGGCTCTTTGGGAGAGACCCAGTACTTC
TRBD2 NA TRBJ2-5 TRBV6-8 14 CASRRTSVLETQYF TGTGCCAGCAGGCGGACTAGCGTCTTGGAGACCCAGTACTTC
TRBD1 NA TRBJ1-1 TRBV30 13 CAWSQDRVSEAFF TGTGCCTGGAGTCAGGACAGGGTTTCTGAAGCTTTCTTT
TRBD2 NA TRBJ2-3 TRBV15 15 CATSTASGATDTQYF TGTGCCACCAGCACCGCTAGCGGGGCTACAGATACGCAGTATTTT
TRBD1 NA TRBJ1-2 TRBV6-8 15 CASSNGQGTLYGYTF TGTGCCAGCAGCAACGGACAGGGAACGCTTTATGGCTACACCTTC
NA NA TRBJ2-1 TRBV11-3 15 CASSLEGGLNNEQFF TGTGCTAGCAGCTTAGAAGGAGGTCTGAACAATGAGCAGTTCTTC
NA NA TRBJ2-3 TRBV6-8 15 CASSSLEMHTDTQYF TGTGCCAGCAGTTCCCTGGAAATGCACACAGATACGCAGTATTTT
TRBD2 NA TRBJ2-1 TRBV19 15 CASSIVAGAHNEQFF TGTGCCAGTAGTATCGTAGCGGGAGCGCACAATGAGCAGTTCTTC
NA few TRBJ2-1 TRBV19 18 CASNPSRITSSSYNEQFF TGTGCCAGTAACCCCTCGCGGATAACCTCGAGCTCCTACAATGAGCAGTTCTTC
TRBD2 NA TRBJ2-3 TRBV12-5 18 CASGLVQDGGVHTDTQYF TGTGCTAGTGGTTTGGTACAGGACGGGGGGGTACACACAGATACGCAGTATTTT
NA NA TRBJ2-1 TRBV7-6 14 CASSLFVTHNEQFF TGTGCCAGCAGCTTGTTCGTAACCCACAATGAGCAGTTCTTC
NA NA TRBJ2-1 TRBV19 13 CASSYGSYNEQFF TGTGCCAGTAGTTACGGGAGCTACAATGAGCAGTTCTTC
TRBD1 NA TRBJ1-5 TRBV6-8 13 CASSYRGPQPQHF TGTGCCAGCAGTTACAGGGGGCCGCAGCCCCAGCATTTT
NA NA TRBJ2-6 TRBV6-8 17 CASSNWDIGSGANVLTF TGTGCCAGCAGCAACTGGGACATCGGCTCTGGGGCCAACGTCCTGACTTTC
TRBD1 NA TRBJ2-5 TRBV7-6 16 CASSPRQGPEEETQYF TGTGCCAGCAGCCCCCGACAGGGACCGGAAGAAGAGACCCAGTACTTC
NA few TRBJ2-1 TRBV7-6 16 CASSPGKGLVIDEQFF TGTGCCAGCAGCCCCGGGAAGGGGCTAGTTATCGATGAGCAGTTCTTC
NA NA TRBJ1-1 TRBV6-8 15 CAILNYGPRQWEAFF TGTGCCATTCTTAACTACGGGCCTCGGCAGTGGGAAGCTTTCTTT
NA NA TRBJ1-2 TRBV6-8 12 CASSWAEYGYTF TGTGCCAGCAGTTGGGCCGAATATGGCTACACCTTC
NA NA TRBJ1-4 TRBV18 14 CASSPTAPPEKLFF TGTGCCAGCTCACCGACAGCCCCTCCTGAAAAACTGTTTTTT
NA few TRBJ1-1 TRBV28 14 CAASGFTHLTEAFF TGTGCCGCCTCGGGCTTCACCCATCTCACTGAAGCTTTCTTT
NA NA TRBJ2-1 TRBV19 15 CASSIGTDSYNEQFF TGTGCCAGTAGTATTGGGACGGACTCCTACAATGAGCAGTTCTTC
TRBD2 NA TRBJ2-3 TRBV28 15 CASLTGGGWTATQYF TGTGCCAGCTTAACTGGGGGGGGTTGGACCGCTACGCAGTATTTT
TRBD1 NA TRBJ1-1 TRBV29-1 14 CSVEGGQGPSEAFF TGCAGCGTTGAAGGAGGACAGGGCCCATCTGAAGCTTTCTTT
NA NA TRBJ1-3 TRBV18 17 CASSPMGPGTSGNTIYF TGTGCCAGCTCACCAATGGGGCCGGGGACCTCTGGAAACACCATATATTTT